This TCR beta chain was recovered during a study of shared clonotypes between healthy human individuals. General study findings and limits: Generation probabilities of non-shared clonotypes were lower (relative to those shared by all four donors).

Sequencing used immunoSEQ multiplex PCR; TCRdb keeps in-frame clones, though not all of them. Of some 680,000 clones listed, around three quarters were seen once; the top ten hold around 1.7%. The sample holds one count of this clone. The antigen is undetermined. There are 15 residues in the CDR3. The germline CDR1 and CDR2 sequences are MDHEN and SYDVKM. V was pared by 7 bases and J by 4 bases, with 17 bases between. The sequenced sample consisted of memory CD4+ T cells sorted from blood. Subset: CD45RA-negative fraction. The clonotype was recovered from a woman in her twenties or thirties in good health. This chain joins TRBV28 and TRBJ2-1; maybe TRBD2 (6 bases). The CDR3 coding sequence is TGTGCCAGCACCACTTGGGGAGGAAGATACAATGAGCAGTTCTTC. Encoded protein: CASTTWGGRYNEQFF.